Listed below are T cell receptor beta chains from one sample, sequenced in a study of blood T cell repertoires in COVID-19. Here immunoSEQ multiplex PCR was the method, and the copy in TCRdb shows in-frame clones only, minus some. The repertoire consists of fewer than 300,000 clones, with roughly nine tenths occurring once and the leading ten covering approximately 2%. The sequencing sample was made of peripheral blood. These TCRs come from a woman aged 30 to 39 with COVID-19, enrolled during active disease. CDR3s include the opening cysteine and the closing phenylalanine or tryptophan. A D gene is named only where the DNA matches it firmly. Clone size is given for some rows only: seen once, a few or many times, or a class if the clone is expanded.

D: -
J: TRBJ2-5
size: -
V: TRBV3-1/TRBV3-2
DNA: TGTGCCAGCAGCCTGAGGCAAGAGACCCAGTACTTC
CDR3: CASSLRQETQYF

D: -
J: TRBJ2-3
size: -
V: TRBV6-5
DNA: TGTGCCAGCAGTTCGGGACAATTCACAGATACGCAGTATTTT
CDR3: CASSSGQFTDTQYF

D: -
J: TRBJ1-1
size: few
V: TRBV6-5
DNA: TGTGCCAGCAGGACCTCGGGACATAACACTGAAGCTTTCTTT
CDR3: CASRTSGHNTEAFF

D: -
J: TRBJ1-2
size: few
V: TRBV7-2
DNA: TGTGCCAGCAGCACCTATAAAGGACAGCTAGGCTACACCTTC
CDR3: CASSTYKGQLGYTF

D: -
J: TRBJ2-1
size: -
V: TRBV7-2
DNA: TGTGCCAGCAGGATCGGGGGAGGCAATGAGCAGTTCTTC
CDR3: CASRIGGGNEQFF

D: TRBD1
J: TRBJ2-1
size: -
V: TRBV6-5
DNA: TGTGCCAGCAGTTACTCGACGGACAGGGGGGGGTTCTTC
CDR3: CASSYSTDRGGFF

D: -
J: TRBJ1-4
size: few
V: TRBV6-6
DNA: TGTGCCGCCAGCATAGCGGGTCCAACTAATGAAAAACTGTTTTTT
CDR3: CAASIAGPTNEKLFF

D: -
J: TRBJ1-1
size: -
V: TRBV19
DNA: TGTGCCAGTAGTATAAACGGGTTCAACACTGAAGCTTTCTTT
CDR3: CASSINGFNTEAFF

D: TRBD2
J: TRBJ2-1
size: -
V: TRBV11-2
DNA: TGTGCCAGCAGCTTCCTACCCGGGACTAGCGGGCCCTACAATGAGCAGTTCTTC
CDR3: CASSFLPGTSGPYNEQFF

D: TRBD1
J: TRBJ1-1
size: -
V: TRBV7-9
DNA: TGTGCCAGCAGCCTTAACCCCTCGGACAGGGTCACTGAAGCTTTCTTT
CDR3: CASSLNPSDRVTEAFF

D: -
J: TRBJ2-5
size: -
V: TRBV5-1
DNA: TGCGCCAGCAGCTCCGGACTCGAAGAGACCCAGTACTTC
CDR3: CASSSGLEETQYF

D: TRBD1
J: TRBJ1-5
size: -
V: TRBV5-1
DNA: TGCGCCAGCAGCCTGACAGGGGTCGGGCAGCCCCAGCATTTT
CDR3: CASSLTGVGQPQHF

D: TRBD1
J: TRBJ1-4
size: -
V: TRBV2
DNA: TGTGCCAGCAGTTACCGGACAGGGGGCTATGAAAAACTGTTTTTT
CDR3: CASSYRTGGYEKLFF

D: TRBD2
J: TRBJ2-1
size: once
V: TRBV15
DNA: TGTGCCACCAGGGGGGATTGGACTAGCTCCTACAATGAGCAGTTCTTC
CDR3: CATRGDWTSSYNEQFF

D: -
J: TRBJ2-7
size: -
V: TRBV10-2
DNA: TGCGCCAGCAGGGAAGCCCTTCTAGAGGGCAGACCCGAGCAGTACTTC
CDR3: CASREALLEGRPEQYF

D: TRBD1
J: TRBJ1-5
size: -
V: TRBV10-3
DNA: TGTGCCATCAGTGTCGGACAGGACAATCAGCCCCAGCATTTT
CDR3: CAISVGQDNQPQHF

D: -
J: TRBJ1-2
size: many
V: TRBV30
DNA: TGTGCCTGGAGTACCGGGCCCAGGGGAGGCTACACCTTC
CDR3: CAWSTGPRGGYTF

D: TRBD1
J: TRBJ2-3
size: -
V: TRBV3-1/TRBV3-2
DNA: TGTGCCAGCAGCCAAGAGGGACAGAGGCAGTATTTT
CDR3: CASSQEGQRQYF

D: TRBD1
J: TRBJ1-2
size: -
V: TRBV10-3
DNA: TGTGCCATCACCGGGGACAGCTATGGCTACACCTTC
CDR3: CAITGDSYGYTF

D: -
J: TRBJ1-2
size: -
V: TRBV27
DNA: TGTGCCAGCAGGGGGACGGTGGGGACTTCTAACTATGGCTACACCTTC
CDR3: CASRGTVGTSNYGYTF

D: -
J: TRBJ2-3
size: once
V: TRBV21-1
DNA: TGTGCCAGCAGCAAAGTGGACAAGGGGGCCTGGGATACGCAGTATTTT
CDR3: CASSKVDKGAWDTQYF

D: TRBD2
J: TRBJ2-7
size: -
V: TRBV6-5
DNA: TGTGCCAGCAGCGGACTAGCGGGAGCTGGTAACGAGCAGTACTTC
CDR3: CASSGLAGAGNEQYF

D: -
J: TRBJ1-1
size: -
V: TRBV2
DNA: TGTGCCAGCAGTGATTGGGGCCTCGGAGCTTTCTTT
CDR3: CASSDWGLGAFF

D: -
J: TRBJ1-1
size: -
V: TRBV15
DNA: TGTGCCACCAGCAGAGATAGCGGCAGTGAAGCTTTCTTT
CDR3: CATSRDSGSEAFF

D: -
J: TRBJ1-2
size: -
V: TRBV19
DNA: TGTGCCAGTAGTCCTCAGGCGGGGAGTCCCTCCTACTATGGCTACACCTTC
CDR3: CASSPQAGSPSYYGYTF

D: -
J: TRBJ1-5
size: -
V: TRBV6-5
DNA: TGTGCCAGCAGTACCCCGACGGGGGTGGGTCAGCCCCAGCATTTT
CDR3: CASSTPTGVGQPQHF

D: -
J: TRBJ1-5
size: -
V: TRBV19
DNA: TGTGCCAGTAGCCCAGGCCCTACAGGGTACCCTTATCAGCCCCAGCATTTT
CDR3: CASSPGPTGYPYQPQHF

D: -
J: TRBJ2-5
size: -
V: TRBV5-1
DNA: TGCGCCAGCAGCTTGGCCTTAGATCAAGAGACCCAGTACTTC
CDR3: CASSLALDQETQYF

D: -
J: TRBJ1-6
size: -
V: TRBV11-2
DNA: TGTGCCAGCAGCTTAGAGACGGAGGATAATTCACCCCTCCACTTT
CDR3: CASSLETEDNSPLHF

D: TRBD1
J: TRBJ1-1
size: -
V: TRBV10-2
DNA: TGCGCCAGCAGTGACTGGACAGGGAACACTGAAGCTTTCTTT
CDR3: CASSDWTGNTEAFF

D: -
J: TRBJ1-4
size: -
V: TRBV5-1
DNA: TGCGCCAGCAGCTTGGAAAGTTTGAGAGGAAATGAAAAACTGTTTTTT
CDR3: CASSLESLRGNEKLFF

D: -
J: TRBJ2-7
size: -
V: TRBV28
DNA: TGTGCCAGCAGTGCCTTCGGAGGAACCTACGAGCAGTACTTC
CDR3: CASSAFGGTYEQYF

D: -
J: TRBJ2-1
size: once
V: TRBV15
DNA: TGTGCCACCAGCACCCGCGGGCGGGGTGATGAGCAGTTCTTC
CDR3: CATSTRGRGDEQFF

D: -
J: TRBJ1-5
size: -
V: TRBV30
DNA: TGTGCCTGGAGTGCCGCCGGGGGTGGGATTGCGCCCCAGCATTTT
CDR3: CAWSAAGGGIAPQHF

D: -
J: TRBJ1-2
size: once
V: TRBV30
DNA: TGTGCCTGGAGCGTGGGGCTGAGCTATGGCTACACCTTC
CDR3: CAWSVGLSYGYTF

D: -
J: TRBJ1-1
size: -
V: TRBV30
DNA: TGTGCCTGGAGTCGAGTACAGGGCGGTTGGACTGAAGCTTTCTTT
CDR3: CAWSRVQGGWTEAFF

D: TRBD2
J: TRBJ2-3
size: -
V: TRBV9
DNA: TGTGCCAGCAGCGCAACCCCCTCTAGCGGGATGCCCACAGATACGCAGTATTTT
CDR3: CASSATPSSGMPTDTQYF

D: TRBD2
J: TRBJ2-1
size: -
V: TRBV7-2
DNA: TGTGCCAGCAGCCTCCGGACTAGTAGGGAGCAGTTCTTC
CDR3: CASSLRTSREQFF

D: -
J: TRBJ2-7
size: -
V: TRBV6-5
DNA: TGTGCCAGCAGTACTGAGCTGATTTCCTACGAGCAGTACTTC
CDR3: CASSTELISYEQYF